Listed below are T cell receptor beta chains from one sample, sequenced in a study of blood T cell repertoires in COVID-19. Profiled with immunoSEQ multiplex PCR; TCRdb holds only in-frame clones, not every one. The table records 250,000 to 300,000 clones, 80% to 90% of them present only once. The sample comprised peripheral blood. All receptors come from a woman aged 25-40 years with active or convalescent COVID-19. Both conserved end residues are part of each CDR3. The D gene is left open where the match is weak. Clone size is shown for a subset of rows, as once, few, many or a class of expanded clone.

j_call: TRBJ1-5; d_call: TRBD1; clone_size: NA; v_call: TRBV18; cdr3_aa: CASSPDRGNQPQHF; cdr3_nt: TGTGCCAGCTCACCGGACAGGGGCAATCAGCCCCAGCATTTT
j_call: TRBJ1-5; d_call: TRBD1; clone_size: NA; v_call: TRBV19; cdr3_aa: CASSKIQGAGSQPQHF; cdr3_nt: TGTGCCAGTAGTAAGATACAGGGGGCAGGTAGTCAGCCCCAGCATTTT
j_call: TRBJ1-2; d_call: NA; clone_size: NA; v_call: TRBV7-9; cdr3_aa: CASSLVGRVNYGYTF; cdr3_nt: TGTGCCAGCAGCTTAGTAGGGCGGGTTAACTATGGCTACACCTTC
j_call: TRBJ2-5; d_call: TRBD2; clone_size: NA; v_call: TRBV5-5; cdr3_aa: CASSSRGTSGDQETQYF; cdr3_nt: TGTGCCAGCAGCTCGCGCGGGACTAGCGGGGACCAAGAGACCCAGTACTTC
j_call: TRBJ2-5; d_call: TRBD1; clone_size: once; v_call: TRBV7-3; cdr3_aa: CASSLRGQGAETQYF; cdr3_nt: TGTGCCAGCAGCTTAAGAGGACAGGGGGCTGAGACCCAGTACTTC
j_call: TRBJ2-7; d_call: NA; clone_size: NA; v_call: TRBV6-1; cdr3_aa: CASSESGDYEQYF; cdr3_nt: TGTGCCAGCAGTGAATCAGGGGACTACGAGCAGTACTTC
j_call: TRBJ2-3; d_call: TRBD2; clone_size: NA; v_call: TRBV9; cdr3_aa: CASSPSLTSGGTDTQYF; cdr3_nt: TGTGCCAGCAGCCCGAGCCTGACTAGCGGGGGCACAGATACGCAGTATTTT
j_call: TRBJ2-2; d_call: TRBD1; clone_size: NA; v_call: TRBV9; cdr3_aa: CASSVRQGGTGELFF; cdr3_nt: TGTGCCAGCAGCGTCCGACAGGGTGGGACCGGGGAGCTGTTTTTT
j_call: TRBJ1-2; d_call: NA; clone_size: once; v_call: TRBV19; cdr3_aa: CASSINPTPVYGYTF; cdr3_nt: TGTGCCAGTAGTATAAACCCAACACCAGTCTATGGCTACACCTTC
j_call: TRBJ1-4; d_call: TRBD1; clone_size: NA; v_call: TRBV30; cdr3_aa: CAWSALRGRGEKLFF; cdr3_nt: TGTGCCTGGAGTGCGCTGAGGGGGCGGGGTGAAAAACTGTTTTTT
j_call: TRBJ2-7; d_call: NA; clone_size: once; v_call: TRBV7-2; cdr3_aa: CASSPDRGTYEQYF; cdr3_nt: TGTGCCAGCAGCCCGGACAGAGGTACCTACGAGCAGTACTTC
j_call: TRBJ1-3; d_call: TRBD1; clone_size: NA; v_call: TRBV2; cdr3_aa: CASSQQGAAGNTIYF; cdr3_nt: TGTGCCAGCAGTCAACAGGGGGCTGCTGGAAACACCATATATTTT
j_call: TRBJ2-3; d_call: NA; clone_size: NA; v_call: TRBV6-2/TRBV6-3; cdr3_aa: CASSPGSPDTQYF; cdr3_nt: TGTGCCAGCAGTCCCGGGTCCCCAGATACGCAGTATTTT
j_call: TRBJ1-2; d_call: TRBD1; clone_size: NA; v_call: TRBV7-3; cdr3_aa: CASSPWAPGQRSSNYGYTF; cdr3_nt: TGTGCCAGCAGCCCTTGGGCGCCGGGACAGCGGTCCTCTAACTATGGCTACACCTTC
j_call: TRBJ1-1; d_call: NA; clone_size: NA; v_call: TRBV19; cdr3_aa: CASSTTVNTEAFF; cdr3_nt: TGTGCCAGTAGTACGACAGTGAACACTGAAGCTTTCTTT
j_call: TRBJ2-7; d_call: TRBD2; clone_size: NA; v_call: TRBV10-3; cdr3_aa: CAIRPAGTSSYEQYF; cdr3_nt: TGTGCCATCAGGCCCGCCGGGACTAGCTCCTACGAGCAGTACTTC
j_call: TRBJ2-7; d_call: TRBD1; clone_size: NA; v_call: TRBV4-3; cdr3_aa: CASSQGSQGDYEQYF; cdr3_nt: TGCGCCAGCAGCCAAGGGTCACAGGGGGACTACGAGCAGTACTTC
j_call: TRBJ2-7; d_call: NA; clone_size: NA; v_call: TRBV4-2; cdr3_aa: CASSQDQGSSYEQYF; cdr3_nt: TGTGCCAGCAGCCAAGATCAGGGGAGCTCCTACGAGCAGTACTTC
j_call: TRBJ2-3; d_call: TRBD2; clone_size: NA; v_call: TRBV5-1; cdr3_aa: CASSAGAQTDTQYF; cdr3_nt: TGCGCCAGCTCGGCGGGAGCACAGACAGATACGCAGTATTTT
j_call: TRBJ1-6; d_call: TRBD1; clone_size: NA; v_call: TRBV11-2; cdr3_aa: CASSASGTAHSPLHF; cdr3_nt: TGTGCCAGCAGCGCCTCCGGGACAGCTCATTCACCCCTCCACTTT
j_call: TRBJ1-6; d_call: NA; clone_size: NA; v_call: TRBV27; cdr3_aa: CASSFPRGRGGYNSPLHF; cdr3_nt: TGTGCCAGCAGTTTCCCCCGTGGAAGGGGGGGATATAATTCACCCCTCCACTTT
j_call: TRBJ2-3; d_call: TRBD1; clone_size: few; v_call: TRBV11-2; cdr3_aa: CASSAGQGARSTDTQYF; cdr3_nt: TGTGCCAGCAGCGCAGGACAGGGGGCGCGTAGCACAGATACGCAGTATTTT
j_call: TRBJ1-2; d_call: NA; clone_size: NA; v_call: TRBV6-5; cdr3_aa: CASSRTVANYGYTF; cdr3_nt: TGTGCCAGCAGTCGGACAGTCGCTAACTATGGCTACACCTTC
j_call: TRBJ2-2; d_call: TRBD1; clone_size: NA; v_call: TRBV4-3; cdr3_aa: CASSQGDRATGELFF; cdr3_nt: TGCGCCAGCAGCCAAGGGGACAGGGCCACCGGGGAGCTGTTTTTT
j_call: TRBJ1-4; d_call: TRBD1; clone_size: NA; v_call: TRBV28; cdr3_aa: CASRPSHPRGRGEKLFF; cdr3_nt: TGTGCCAGCAGACCATCCCACCCCAGGGGGCGGGGTGAAAAACTGTTTTTT
j_call: TRBJ2-3; d_call: TRBD2; clone_size: NA; v_call: TRBV19; cdr3_aa: CASSILAGVRDTQYF; cdr3_nt: TGTGCCAGTAGTATTCTCGCGGGGGTAAGGGATACGCAGTATTTT
j_call: TRBJ2-2; d_call: NA; clone_size: NA; v_call: TRBV10-3; cdr3_aa: CAIKGTPNTGELFF; cdr3_nt: TGTGCCATCAAGGGGACTCCCAACACCGGGGAGCTGTTTTTT
j_call: TRBJ1-4; d_call: TRBD1; clone_size: NA; v_call: TRBV27; cdr3_aa: CASSPGNRGGEKLFF; cdr3_nt: TGTGCCAGCTCCCCGGGAAACAGGGGGGGTGAAAAACTGTTTTTT
j_call: TRBJ2-5; d_call: TRBD1; clone_size: NA; v_call: TRBV9; cdr3_aa: CASSRTGFGETQYF; cdr3_nt: TGTGCCAGCAGCCGGACAGGGTTTGGTGAGACCCAGTACTTC
j_call: TRBJ2-1; d_call: TRBD2; clone_size: NA; v_call: TRBV9; cdr3_aa: CASSAASGGYNEQFF; cdr3_nt: TGTGCCAGCAGCGCCGCTAGCGGGGGGTACAATGAGCAGTTCTTC
j_call: TRBJ1-1; d_call: NA; clone_size: NA; v_call: TRBV6-2/TRBV6-3; cdr3_aa: CASSPLAGAEAFF; cdr3_nt: TGTGCCAGCAGTCCATTGGCAGGGGCTGAAGCTTTCTTT
j_call: TRBJ2-4; d_call: NA; clone_size: NA; v_call: TRBV6-4; cdr3_aa: CASSDGLGEMKNIQYF; cdr3_nt: TGTGCCAGCAGTGACGGGCTCGGTGAAATGAAAAACATTCAGTACTTC
j_call: TRBJ2-1; d_call: NA; clone_size: NA; v_call: TRBV10-3; cdr3_aa: CAITTGSSYNEQFF; cdr3_nt: TGTGCCATCACTACGGGGAGCTCCTACAATGAGCAGTTCTTC
j_call: TRBJ2-7; d_call: NA; clone_size: NA; v_call: TRBV11-3; cdr3_aa: CASSPGQDEQYF; cdr3_nt: TGTGCCAGCAGCCCAGGACAAGACGAGCAGTACTTC
j_call: TRBJ1-5; d_call: NA; clone_size: NA; v_call: TRBV6-6; cdr3_aa: CASSLPGPQHF; cdr3_nt: TGTGCCAGCAGCCTTCCCGGGCCCCAGCATTTT
j_call: TRBJ2-5; d_call: TRBD1; clone_size: NA; v_call: TRBV7-2; cdr3_aa: CASSYQTGRGGGTQYF; cdr3_nt: TGTGCCAGCAGCTACCAGACAGGGAGAGGAGGTGGGACCCAGTACTTC
j_call: TRBJ1-2; d_call: NA; clone_size: NA; v_call: TRBV25-1; cdr3_aa: CASSDYSIYGYTF; cdr3_nt: TGTGCCAGCAGTGACTACAGTATCTATGGCTACACCTTC
j_call: TRBJ2-3; d_call: TRBD1; clone_size: NA; v_call: TRBV19; cdr3_aa: CASKDRGADTQYF; cdr3_nt: TGTGCCAGTAAGGACAGGGGGGCGGATACGCAGTATTTT
j_call: TRBJ1-2; d_call: NA; clone_size: once; v_call: TRBV9; cdr3_aa: CASSRDNRGYTF; cdr3_nt: TGTGCCAGCAGTCGGGACAATCGTGGCTACACCTTC
j_call: TRBJ1-2; d_call: NA; clone_size: NA; v_call: TRBV19; cdr3_aa: CASSQGPLYGYTF; cdr3_nt: TGTGCCAGTAGTCAGGGGCCACTCTATGGCTACACCTTC
j_call: TRBJ1-4; d_call: TRBD1; clone_size: NA; v_call: TRBV2; cdr3_aa: CASSGGRGRRDEKLFF; cdr3_nt: TGTGCCAGCAGTGGGGGCAGGGGGCGCAGGGATGAAAAACTGTTTTTT
j_call: TRBJ1-3; d_call: NA; clone_size: few; v_call: TRBV4-1; cdr3_aa: CASSQVSDSSGNTIYF; cdr3_nt: TGCGCCAGCAGCCAAGTGTCGGACAGCTCTGGAAACACCATATATTTT
j_call: TRBJ2-1; d_call: TRBD2; clone_size: NA; v_call: TRBV7-2; cdr3_aa: CASSLRAGGVQFF; cdr3_nt: TGTGCCAGCAGCTTGAGGGCGGGGGGTGTGCAGTTCTTC
j_call: TRBJ1-4; d_call: TRBD1; clone_size: NA; v_call: TRBV5-6; cdr3_aa: CASSYDRGASTNEKLFF; cdr3_nt: TGTGCCAGCAGCTACGACAGGGGCGCTTCAACTAATGAAAAACTGTTTTTT
j_call: TRBJ1-4; d_call: TRBD1; clone_size: NA; v_call: TRBV3-1/TRBV3-2; cdr3_aa: CASSAGGVTNEKLFF; cdr3_nt: TGTGCCAGCAGCGCAGGGGGCGTTACTAATGAAAAACTGTTTTTT
j_call: TRBJ1-2; d_call: TRBD1; clone_size: NA; v_call: TRBV29-1; cdr3_aa: CSVGGQALNYGYTF; cdr3_nt: TGCAGCGTTGGGGGACAGGCCCTTAACTATGGCTACACCTTC
j_call: TRBJ2-1; d_call: TRBD1; clone_size: NA; v_call: TRBV5-1; cdr3_aa: CASSPGTGGSNEQFF; cdr3_nt: TGCGCCAGCAGCCCCGGGACAGGGGGCTCCAATGAGCAGTTCTTC
j_call: TRBJ1-1; d_call: TRBD1; clone_size: NA; v_call: TRBV19; cdr3_aa: CASSIRGRSMNTEAFF; cdr3_nt: TGTGCCAGTAGTATCAGGGGGCGGAGTATGAACACTGAAGCTTTCTTT
j_call: TRBJ2-1; d_call: NA; clone_size: NA; v_call: TRBV7-2; cdr3_aa: CASSLEGLRSYNEQFF; cdr3_nt: TGTGCCAGCAGCTTAGAGGGGCTTCGGTCCTACAATGAGCAGTTCTTC
j_call: TRBJ1-1; d_call: NA; clone_size: NA; v_call: TRBV20-1; cdr3_aa: CSASGVGGTEAFF; cdr3_nt: TGCAGTGCTAGTGGGGTCGGGGGCACTGAAGCTTTCTTT
j_call: TRBJ1-1; d_call: TRBD1; clone_size: NA; v_call: TRBV2; cdr3_aa: CASNPITGGAEAFF; cdr3_nt: TGTGCCAGCAATCCCATAACAGGGGGGGCTGAAGCTTTCTTT
j_call: TRBJ1-4; d_call: TRBD1; clone_size: NA; v_call: TRBV6-1; cdr3_aa: CASSESTGGNEKLFF; cdr3_nt: TGTGCCAGCAGTGAATCTACAGGGGGGAATGAAAAACTGTTTTTT
j_call: TRBJ1-2; d_call: NA; clone_size: NA; v_call: TRBV3-1/TRBV3-2; cdr3_aa: CASSQGADGYTF; cdr3_nt: TGTGCCAGCAGCCAGGGGGCTGATGGCTACACCTTC
j_call: TRBJ2-7; d_call: TRBD1; clone_size: NA; v_call: TRBV9; cdr3_aa: CASSGGQGTWSYEQYF; cdr3_nt: TGTGCCAGCAGCGGGGGACAGGGGACGTGGTCCTACGAGCAGTACTTC
j_call: TRBJ1-1; d_call: TRBD1; clone_size: NA; v_call: TRBV5-5; cdr3_aa: CASSRQGANTEAFF; cdr3_nt: TGTGCCAGCAGCCGACAGGGGGCGAACACTGAAGCTTTCTTT
j_call: TRBJ2-3; d_call: NA; clone_size: NA; v_call: TRBV7-2; cdr3_aa: CASSPEARDTQYF; cdr3_nt: TGTGCCAGCAGCCCTGAAGCTCGGGATACGCAGTATTTT
j_call: TRBJ1-1; d_call: NA; clone_size: once; v_call: TRBV19; cdr3_aa: CASSVNRNTEAFF; cdr3_nt: TGTGCCAGTAGTGTCAACAGGAACACTGAAGCTTTCTTT
j_call: TRBJ2-7; d_call: NA; clone_size: NA; v_call: TRBV6-1; cdr3_aa: CASSDPGTVAYEQYF; cdr3_nt: TGTGCCAGCAGTGACCCCGGGACTGTGGCCTACGAGCAGTACTTC